This T cell receptor (beta chain) is drawn from a study of blood T cell repertoires in COVID-19. For the study at large: Acute and convalescent COVID-19 samples came from the United States, Italy and Spain. The cDNA or gDNA used as material had been derived from T cells, B-cell-depleted T cells, or PBMCs.

Germline-derived CDR1 and CDR2 are KGHSH and LQKENI. The CDR3 extends over 17 amino acids. Germline trimming cut 6 bases from V and 1 base from J; bases unmatched to any gene: 12. In the original processing: Cell counts per sample came from amplifying reference gene primers. Data came from immunoSEQ multiplex PCR; TCRdb stores just in-frame clones and leaves some out. The V and J calls and the clone size are those of that table, but D and trimming were determined from the DNA. The data contain around 140,000 clones, roughly three quarters of them seen just once; the ten biggest clones take up less than 2%.

The genes are TRBV18 and TRBJ2-3; 8 bases agree with TRBD1. Specimen: peripheral blood. The TCR was taken from a woman aged 55-69 years with acute or convalescent COVID-19. This CDR3 is CASSPTGGAWGTDTQYF. DNA of the CDR3: TGTGCCAGCTCCCCTACAGGGGGAGCTTGGGGCACAGATACGCAGTATTTT.